The 17 T cell receptor beta chains presented below share a single source sample, sequenced in a study of early T cells in non-severe SARS-CoV-2 infection. TCRdb itself ran the 5' RACE reads through MiXCR, one entry per CDR3 protein. Of roughly 54,000 distinct CDR3 sequences in the sample, over 9.5% were seen once. Material: whole blood. Receptors were obtained from an adult who was a healthcare worker with PCR-confirmed SARS-CoV-2 infection or an uninfected control (not recorded which).

This chain links TRBV12-3 or TRBV12-4 with TRBJ2-3, with D perhaps matching TRBD2 (5 bases). With 4 bases removed from V and 2 bases from J, the gap between germline ends came to 13 bases. CDR3 length equals 15 residues. CDR3 region: CASSSPERDTDTQYF. The CDR3 region has the DNA TGTGCCAGCAGTTCCCCGGAGAGGGACACAGATACGCAGTATTTT.

The V call is TRBV9, the J call TRBJ1-3; no clear D. V lost 0 bases and J lost 4, with 14 bases in between. The CDR3 sequence is 16 residues long. Germline CDR1 is SGDLS and CDR2 is YYNGEE. CDR3 nucleotides: TGTGCCAGCAGCGTAGCCCCCCGGACGGACGGAAACACCATATATTTT. Translated: CASSVAPRTDGNTIYF.

This clonotype was found a few times. The CDR3 reads CASSSRSYSPLHF. CDR3 sequence (DNA): TGTGCCAGCAGTTCCCGGTCCTATTCACCCCTCCACTTT. V usage is TRBV28 and J usage is TRBJ1-6; no clear D. Germline V lookup: CDR1 MDHEN, CDR2 SYDVKM. Between the trimmed V and J ends, which lost 4 bases and 8 bases, there was a span of 9 bases. The CDR3 loop spans 13 amino acids. The entire variable domain, with the rest obtained from reference TRBV28 and TRBJ1-6, is as follows: DVKVTQSSRYLVKRTGEKVFLECVQDMDHENMFWYRQDPGLGLRLIYFSYDVKMKEKGDIPEGYSVSREKKERFSLILESASTNQTSMYLCASSSRSYSPLHFGNGTRLTVT.

As to this clonotype: A much larger clone differs by one base, so this may be a read error. Since the CDR3 does not end with the conserved phenylalanine or tryptophan, this likely comes from a read error. The chain joins TRBV7-2 to TRBJ1-1; 7 nucleotides line up with TRBD1. Per the germline V gene, CDR1 is SGHTA and CDR2 is FQGNSA. This CDR3 comprises 16 residues. The V segment lost 0 bases and the J segment 5 bases; nucleotides outside the gene matches: 9. This chain's CDR3 is CASSLATGAGGTEAFL. The CDR3 DNA reads TGTGCCAGCAGCTTAGCTACAGGGGCCGGGGGAACTGAAGCTTTCCTT.

In its sample, this clonotype was seen a few times. The chain joins TRBV6-5 to TRBJ2-1, with D perhaps TRBD2 (5 bases). Per the germline V gene, CDR1 is MNHEY and CDR2 is SVGAGI. This CDR3 has 14 residues. The germline V and J ends were trimmed by 7 bases and 6 bases, with 16 bases remaining between them. CDR3 sequence reads: CASKRQRESNEQFF. The CDR3 coding sequence is TGTGCCAGCAAGCGGCAAAGGGAAAGCAATGAGCAGTTCTTC.

In its sample, this clonotype was seen many times. The V call is TRBV19, the J call TRBJ1-4, with D unclear. This CDR3 contains 14 residues. Trimming shortened V by 9 bases and J by 5 bases, and 16 bases separated the two germline ends. The germline V gene encodes CDR1 LNHDA and CDR2 SQIVND (reference sequence). The CDR3 DNA reads TGTGCCAGGATTAGATCAAGGGAAAATGAAAAACTGTTTTTT. It yields the protein CARIRSRENEKLFF.

At least ten counts were recorded for this clonotype. V usage is TRBV20-1 and J usage is TRBJ1-6; D gene uncertain. V gave up 0 bases and J gave up 12 bases, with 18 bases separating them. This CDR3 spans 15 amino acids. The germline V gene has CDR1 DFQATT and CDR2 SNEGSKA (reference sequence). CDR3 coding DNA: TGCAGTGCTAGAGAGGATGCGGAAGTGACAAAACCCCTCCACTTT. Its protein is CSAREDAEVTKPLHF.

This chain links TRBV11-3 with TRBJ2-7; possibly TRBD2 for D (6 bases). V was trimmed by 4 bases and J by 2 bases, leaving 12 bases between them. The CDR3 covers 14 residues. Germline V gene data show CDR1 as SGHNT and CDR2 as YENEEA. The CDR3 DNA sequence: TGTGCCAGCAGCTCCGGAGGGTCGACCTACGAGCAGTACTTC. Translation gives CASSSGGSTYEQYF.

This clonotype came up many times. The chain joins TRBV3-1 to TRBJ2-1, with no clear D. The CDR3 length is 16 residues. CDR1 is LGHDT and CDR2 is YNNKEL in the germline V gene (reference sequence). The ends were cut back, 5 bases at V and 5 bases at J, with 19 bases in the middle. CDR3 amino acids: CASSTSPFPPNNEQFF. CDR3 sequence (DNA): TGTGCCAGCAGCACATCCCCCTTTCCCCCCAACAATGAGCAGTTCTTC.

At least ten counts were recorded for this clonotype. In DNA form, the CDR3 reads TGTGCCAGCTATCCGGGACAGGGTACACGTGGCTACACCTTC. Translation: CASYPGQGTRGYTF. The chain joins TRBV18 to TRBJ1-2, with TRBD1 matching over 9 bases. This CDR3 has 14 amino acids. J lost 7 bases, V lost 7 bases, and 10 bases had no gene match. The germline V gene encodes CDR1 KGHSH and CDR2 LQKENI. The whole variable domain, remainder taken from reference TRBV18 and TRBJ1-2, is NAGVMQNPRHLVRRRGQEARLRCSPMKGHSHVYWYRQLPEEGLKFMVYLQKENIIDESGMPKERFSAEFPKEGPSILRIQQVVRGDSAAYFCASYPGQGTRGYTFGSGTRLTVV.

This clonotype was seen a handful of times. The chain has TRBV28 and TRBJ2-1; D is uncertain. Trimming pared 7 bases from V and 4 bases from J, leaving 20 bases between. The CDR3 extends over 16 amino acids. Germline lookup yields CDR1 MDHEN and CDR2 SYDVKM. The CDR3: CASIPQSATAYNEQFF. In DNA form, the CDR3 reads TGTGCCAGCATCCCTCAGTCCGCAACAGCGTACAATGAGCAGTTCTTC.

This clonotype was recorded many times. The chain is built from TRBV20-1 and TRBJ1-2; D unresolved. Germline CDR1 and CDR2: DFQATT and SNEGSKA (reference sequence). Trimming stripped 6 bases from V and 4 bases from J, with 18 bases between. The length of the CDR3 is 14 residues. As DNA, the CDR3 is TGCAGTGCCAAACGGGCAGGCTTAATCTATGGCTACACCTTC. Translation gives CSAKRAGLIYGYTF.

This clonotype has ten or more counts. As DNA, the CDR3 is TGTGCCAGCAGCTTAGCGATCGGCGGGGAGTACAATGAGCAGTTCTTC. This codes for CASSLAIGGEYNEQFF. This sequence joins TRBV7-8 and TRBJ2-1, with D maybe TRBD2 (6 bases). CDR3 size: 16 residues. Germline V gene data show CDR1 as SGHVS and CDR2 as FQNEAQ. V was pared by 0 bases and J by 4 bases, with 13 bases between.

In the case of this clonotype: Germline and junction disagree at one end, which may indicate a read error. The chain is built from TRBV7-9 and TRBJ1-1; D not certain. There are 13 residues in the CDR3. The germline CDR1 and CDR2 sequences are SEHNR and FQNEAQ (reference sequence). CDR3 region: CASSLLQNTEAYF. CDR3 DNA sequence: TGTGCCAGCAGCTTACTACAGAACACTGAAGCTTACTTT.

CDR3 nucleotides: TGTGCCAGCAGCTTAACGCGGGACAGTTCCTACGAGCAGTACTTC. Its translation: CASSLTRDSSYEQYF. This chain links TRBV7-3 with TRBJ2-7; D perhaps matches TRBD1 (7 bases). This CDR3 has 15 residues. V gave up 0 bases and J gave up 1 base, with 10 bases separating them. Per the germline V gene, CDR1 is SGHTA and CDR2 is FQGTGA.

The CDR3 DNA reads TGCAGCGTTGCGGGCTACAATGAGCAGTTCTTC. Its protein product is CSVAGYNEQFF. The V and J genes are TRBV29-1 and TRBJ2-1; D is ambiguous. The V and J ends lost 4 bases and 3 bases respectively, with 4 bases between them. Per germline, CDR1 SQVTM and CDR2 ANQGSEA. The length of the CDR3 is 11 residues.

This clonotype is labeled medium-sized (0.01 to 0.1%). V gene TRBV7-2 combines with J gene TRBJ1-1; the match to TRBD1 covers 8 bases. The germline V gene encodes CDR1 SGHTA and CDR2 FQGNSA. This CDR3 has 13 residues. The junction had 5 bases not matched to a gene; V was cut back by 5 bases and J by 6 bases. The CDR3 region is CASSVQGASEAFF. CDR3 nucleotide sequence: TGTGCCAGCAGCGTTCAGGGGGCCTCTGAAGCTTTCTTT.